This TCR beta chain is drawn from a study of radiation and T cells in renal cell carcinoma. Regarding treatment: treatment-naive control, cytoreductive nephrectomy. The method was immunoSEQ multiplex PCR; TCRdb's version includes in-frame clones alone and lacks a portion of them. The sample carries approximately 12,000 clones, roughly 65% recorded once. The specimen was tumor tissue, collected from a patient whose treatment was nephrectomy without radiotherapy. The origin of this receptor is a woman older than 75 with renal cell carcinoma.

The CDR3 nucleotides are TGTGCCAGCAGAGAGAGGGGGAACTCCTACGAGCAGTACTTC. Encoded protein: CASRERGNSYEQYF. The chain carries TRBV7-9 and TRBJ2-7, with D perhaps matching TRBD1 (6 bases). V was cut by 6 bases and J by 0 bases, with 12 bases left in between. Germline CDR1 reads SEHNR; CDR2 reads FQNEAQ (reference sequence). The CDR3 contains 14 residues. Drawing the rest from reference TRBV7-9 and TRBJ2-7, the complete variable domain is DTGVSQNPRHKITKRGQNVTFRCDPISEHNRLYWYRQTLGQGPEFLTYFQNEAQLEKSRLLSDRFSAERPKGSFSTLEIQRTEQGDSAMYLCASRERGNSYEQYFGPGTRLTVT.